This T cell receptor (beta chain) was sequenced in a study of T cell responses to AZD1222 COVID-19 vaccine. Study observations and caveats: At baseline, seropositivity was found in only a handful of AZD1222 recipients. Among the donors, most were white British and more were female, and clonal diversity was possibly underestimated.

Assay: immunoSEQ multiplex PCR; the TCRdb copy retains only in-frame clones and omits some. This sample has approximately 84,000 clones; around 87% occur once, and the top ten carry roughly 2.7%. Trimming stripped 1 base from V and 4 bases from J, with 14 bases between. The length of the CDR3 is 15 residues. CDR1 is SGHKS, CDR2 YYEKEE, per germline (reference sequence). This clone was detected only a few times. What it recognizes is unknown. The chain joins TRBV5-5 to TRBJ1-1; D unclear. This specimen was peripheral blood, taken 28 days after the second AZD1222 dose. The origin of this receptor is an adult who received the AZD1222 COVID-19 vaccine. Here the CDR3 DNA reads TGTGCCAGCAGCTTGAAGGTCCGTATCCCCACTGAAGCTTTCTTT. It specifies CASSLKVRIPTEAFF.